The rows below give T cell receptor beta chains drawn from one sample of a study of control samples from healthy donors and cancer patients. Assay used: immunoSEQ multiplex PCR; TCRdb lists only in-frame clones, some missing. The sample contains about 95,000 clones, 91% of which appear only once. Sequencing was done on a sample of blood. The source of these receptors is a woman younger than 45 in good health. CDR3s include the opening cysteine and the closing phenylalanine or tryptophan. Fields, in order: V gene, CDR3 length, clone size, J gene, D gene, CDR3 protein, CDR3 DNA. The D gene is left open where the match is weak. Clone sizes are given selectively: once, few, many, or a class where the clone is expanded.

>TRBV30|14|few|TRBJ1-1|TRBD1
CAWGRDRGHTEAFF
TGTGCCTGGGGCCGGGACAGGGGGCACACTGAAGCTTTCTTT
>TRBV7-3|16|-|TRBJ1-2|-
CASRVTTAVGNYGYTF
TGTGCCAGCAGGGTAACGACAGCTGTTGGGAACTATGGCTACACCTTC
>TRBV29-1|13|-|TRBJ2-7|-
CSVGSVFSYEQYF
TGCAGCGTTGGGTCAGTGTTCTCCTACGAGCAGTACTTC
>TRBV10-2|17|-|TRBJ2-6|-
CASSDPRTVSGANVLTF
TGCGCCAGCAGTGATCCCCGGACGGTTTCTGGGGCCAACGTCCTGACTTTC
>TRBV19|14|-|TRBJ2-5|TRBD2
CASSMGGSRETQYF
TGTGCCAGTAGTATGGGGGGGAGTCGAGAGACCCAGTACTTC
>TRBV18|17|-|TRBJ1-5|TRBD1
CASSPPGTGDGNQPQHF
TGTGCCAGCTCACCACCCGGGACAGGGGATGGCAATCAGCCCCAGCATTTT
>TRBV2|17|-|TRBJ2-3|TRBD2
CASSPGLAGGRQKPQYF
TGTGCCAGCAGTCCGGGACTAGCGGGGGGCCGTCAAAAGCCGCAGTATTTT
>TRBV5-1|16|-|TRBJ2-5|TRBD1
CASSLIATGPQETQYF
TGCGCCAGCAGCTTGATAGCGACAGGGCCCCAAGAGACCCAGTACTTC
>TRBV28|14|-|TRBJ2-2|-
CATLGGTNTGELFF
TGTGCCACCCTCGGGGGAACGAACACCGGGGAGCTGTTTTTT
>TRBV5-5|15|-|TRBJ2-7|-
CASSLELSGAYEQYF
TGTGCCAGCAGCTTGGAGCTTAGCGGAGCCTACGAGCAGTACTTC
>TRBV18|16|-|TRBJ1-6|-
CASSPLGAGDNSPLHF
TGTGCCAGCTCACCTCTGGGGGCAGGGGACAATTCACCCCTCCACTTT
>TRBV4-1|14|-|TRBJ1-4|-
CASSQLQTNEKLFF
TGCGCCAGCAGCCAATTGCAGACTAATGAAAAACTGTTTTTT
>TRBV29-1|12|-|TRBJ1-2|-
CSVGTGIYGYTF
TGCAGCGTGGGTACAGGAATTTATGGCTACACCTTC
>TRBV3-1/TRBV3-2|15|-|TRBJ1-2|TRBD1
CASSQPGQGIGGYTF
TGTGCCAGCAGCCAACCAGGACAGGGAATTGGGGGCTACACCTTC
>TRBV18|14|-|TRBJ1-3|TRBD1
CASSPPGQRNTIYF
TGTGCCAGCTCACCACCGGGACAGCGAAACACCATATATTTT
>TRBV5-6|12|-|TRBJ1-6|TRBD1
CASDTGDSPLHF
TGTGCCAGCGATACAGGGGATTCACCCCTCCACTTT
>TRBV19|16|-|TRBJ1-5|-
CASTTSWGPSNQPQHF
TGTGCCAGTACCACGTCGTGGGGCCCGAGCAATCAGCCCCAGCATTTT
>TRBV5-4|15|-|TRBJ2-1|TRBD1
CASSLDRGSGNEQFF
TGTGCCAGCAGCTTGGACAGGGGATCAGGAAATGAGCAGTTCTTC
>TRBV6-5|16|-|TRBJ1-2|-
CASSYSAVTKGYGYTF
TGTGCCAGCAGTTACTCTGCGGTCACCAAGGGCTATGGCTACACCTTC
>TRBV18|14|-|TRBJ1-2|-
CASSRGGANYGYTF
TGTGCCAGCTCACGGGGTGGGGCTAACTATGGCTACACCTTC
>TRBV6-5|11|-|TRBJ2-5|-
CASSYRKTQYF
TGTGCCAGCAGTTACCGCAAGACCCAGTACTTC
>TRBV27|15|-|TRBJ1-5|TRBD1
CASSFGTGRGQPQHF
TGTGCCAGCAGTTTTGGGACAGGGCGAGGCCAGCCCCAGCATTTT
>TRBV30|11|once|TRBJ2-7|-
CAWATVVEQYF
TGTGCCTGGGCCACCGTCGTCGAGCAGTACTTC
>TRBV6-2/TRBV6-3|11|-|TRBJ2-1|-
CASSYGREEFF
TGTGCCAGCAGTTACGGGCGGGAAGAGTTCTTC
>TRBV5-1|13|-|TRBJ2-7|TRBD2
CASSRDYTYEQYF
TGCGCCAGCTCTCGGGACTACACCTACGAGCAGTACTTC
>TRBV4-1|16|-|TRBJ2-7|TRBD1
CASSQAEGTGGIEQYF
TGCGCCAGCAGCCAAGCGGAAGGGACAGGGGGCATCGAGCAGTACTTC
>TRBV6-5|13|-|TRBJ1-5|TRBD1
CASRSTGTGPQHF
TGTGCCAGCAGAAGCACAGGGACAGGGCCCCAGCATTTT